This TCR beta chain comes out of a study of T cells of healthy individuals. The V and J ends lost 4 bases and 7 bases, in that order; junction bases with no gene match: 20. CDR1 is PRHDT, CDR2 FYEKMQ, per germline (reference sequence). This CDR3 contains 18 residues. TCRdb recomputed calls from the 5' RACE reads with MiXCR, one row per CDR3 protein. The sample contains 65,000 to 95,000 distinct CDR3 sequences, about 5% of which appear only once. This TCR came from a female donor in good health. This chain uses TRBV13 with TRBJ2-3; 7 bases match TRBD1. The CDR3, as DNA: TGTGCCAGCAGCTCACTTGGCTCATCTTCGAAACAGGGGCATACGCAGTATTTT. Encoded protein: CASSSLGSSSKQGHTQYF.